The rows below give T cell receptor beta chains drawn from one sample of a study of blood T cells in healthy people across ages. TCRdb processed the 5' RACE reads anew with MiXCR; each CDR3 protein has one entry. The sample lists around 670,000 distinct CDR3 sequences; approximately 30% were seen once. Sequencing was performed on blood. These receptors came from an elderly woman in good health. The CDR3 runs from the conserved cysteine through the conserved F or W. The D gene is left open where the match is weak. The size of a clone is reported for some rows only, either as once, few or many, or as a class for expanded clones.

v_gene: TRBV11-3
len: 14
d_gene: TRBD1
abundance: NA
j_gene: TRBJ2-1
CDR3aa: CAGSLEGGGNEQFF
CDR3nt: TGTGCCGGCAGCTTAGAAGGGGGCGGGAATGAGCAGTTCTTC

v_gene: TRBV20-1
len: 14
d_gene: NA
abundance: many
j_gene: TRBJ1-5
CDR3aa: CSASGSQVNQPQHF
CDR3nt: TGCAGTGCTAGTGGGTCACAGGTCAATCAGCCCCAGCATTTT

v_gene: TRBV9
len: 13
d_gene: NA
abundance: many
j_gene: TRBJ2-2
CDR3aa: CASSAGHSGELFF
CDR3nt: TGTGCCAGCAGCGCGGGACATTCCGGGGAGCTGTTTTTT

v_gene: TRBV20-1
len: 16
d_gene: TRBD2
abundance: few
j_gene: TRBJ2-7
CDR3aa: CSARAFTGGAGETRYF
CDR3nt: TGCAGTGCTAGAGCATTTACCGGGGGGGCGGGGGAGACCCGGTACTTC

v_gene: TRBV6-2/TRBV6-3
len: 14
d_gene: NA
abundance: few
j_gene: TRBJ1-1
CDR3aa: CASSYSQGNTEAFF
CDR3nt: TGTGCCAGCAGTTACTCCCAGGGCAACACTGAAGCTTTCTTT

v_gene: TRBV15
len: 13
d_gene: NA
abundance: many
j_gene: TRBJ2-7
CDR3aa: CATSRDPSSEQYF
CDR3nt: TGTGCCACCAGCAGAGATCCTTCTTCCGAGCAGTACTTC

v_gene: TRBV13
len: 17
d_gene: NA
abundance: many
j_gene: TRBJ1-6
CDR3aa: CASSLRRAMSYNSPLHF
CDR3nt: TGTGCCAGCAGCCTCCGGAGAGCCATGTCCTATAATTCACCCCTCCACTTT

v_gene: TRBV5-1
len: 17
d_gene: TRBD1
abundance: many
j_gene: TRBJ2-1
CDR3aa: CASSLTPQGASYNEQFF
CDR3nt: TGCGCCAGCAGCTTGACCCCACAGGGGGCCTCCTACAATGAGCAGTTCTTC

v_gene: TRBV4-2
len: 17
d_gene: TRBD1
abundance: many
j_gene: TRBJ1-4
CDR3aa: CASSQGWDRSTNEKLFF
CDR3nt: TGTGCCAGCAGCCAAGGCTGGGACAGGTCAACTAATGAAAAACTGTTTTTT

v_gene: TRBV6-6
len: 14
d_gene: NA
abundance: many
j_gene: TRBJ2-7
CDR3aa: CASSQVGPTYEQYF
CDR3nt: TGTGCCAGCAGCCAGGTAGGGCCTACCTACGAGCAGTACTTC

v_gene: TRBV7-9
len: 16
d_gene: TRBD2
abundance: NA
j_gene: TRBJ2-3
CDR3aa: CASSAGLAGVVDTQYF
CDR3nt: TGTGCCAGCAGCGCCGGACTAGCGGGAGTCGTAGATACGCAGTATTTT

v_gene: TRBV20-1
len: 12
d_gene: NA
abundance: NA
j_gene: TRBJ1-2
CDR3aa: CSGGRENYGYTF
CDR3nt: TGCAGTGGAGGCAGGGAAAACTATGGCTACACCTTC